This TCR beta chain emerged from a study of molecular identifiers for immune sequencing clone quantification. Study-level background: Naive CD8 RNA (around 20,000 or 100,000 cells) was divided into five aliquots, with four sequenced.

This clonotype was seen more than once but under ten times. The bulk TCR libraries were made with methods described before and with listed TCR primers. TCRdb reprocessed the PCR reads via MiXCR and lists one record per CDR3 protein. The data contain approximately 97,000 distinct CDR3 sequences, about 35% of them singletons. The CDR3 is made up of 17 amino acids. The V segment lost 2 bases and the J segment 3 bases; nucleotides outside the gene matches: 5. Germline V gene lookup returns CDR1 LGHNA and CDR2 YSLEER. This sequence originates from a human donor in good health. Some libraries in this study had Jurkat cell RNA spiked in. The specimen was naive CD8+ T cells from blood, with Jurkat cell RNA spiked in. Described subset: FACS-sorted CD8+CD4-CCR7+CD45RA+ naive T cells. The chain is built from TRBV4-3 and TRBJ2-3; 13 bases match TRBD2. CDR3 region: CASSQPGTSGKTDTQYF. The CDR3 DNA sequence: TGCGCCAGCAGCCAACCTGGGACTAGCGGGAAGACAGATACGCAGTATTTT.